Here is one T cell receptor (beta chain) with its context. The table came from immunoSEQ multiplex PCR; TCRdb's copy has only in-frame clones and leaves some out. The table has about 110,000 clones, about four fifths seen once. This record belongs to a study of blood T cell repertoires in COVID-19. The V gene's germline CDR1 is SGHNT and CDR2 YYREEE (reference sequence). The V end was cut by 0 bases, the J end by 4 bases, with 7 bases between. The CDR3 consists of 13 residues. Input material: peripheral blood. The V call is TRBV5-4, the J call TRBJ1-2; no clear D gene. The source is a woman in her 70s with acute or convalescent COVID-19. The CDR3 is CASSLDSSYGYTF. The CDR3 DNA reads TGTGCCAGCAGCTTGGACAGCTCCTATGGCTACACCTTC.